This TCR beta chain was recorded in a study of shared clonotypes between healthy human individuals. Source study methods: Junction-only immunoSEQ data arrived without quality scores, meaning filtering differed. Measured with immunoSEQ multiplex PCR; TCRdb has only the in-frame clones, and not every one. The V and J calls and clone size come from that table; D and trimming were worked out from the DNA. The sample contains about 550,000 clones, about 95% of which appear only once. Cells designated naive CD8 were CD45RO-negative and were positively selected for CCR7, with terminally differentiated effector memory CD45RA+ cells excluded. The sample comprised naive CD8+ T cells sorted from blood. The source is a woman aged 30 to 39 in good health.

CDR3: CASSRDQGVGETQYF. CDR3 nucleotides: TGTGCCAGCAGTAGAGATCAGGGGGTGGGGGAGACCCAGTACTTC. The V and J genes are TRBV6-5 and TRBJ2-5; 7 nucleotides align to TRBD1. With 5 bases clipped from V and 5 bases from J, the junction kept 11 bases outside the gene matches. Germline lookup yields CDR1 MNHEY and CDR2 SVGAGI. This CDR3 has 15 amino acids.